The sequence of this T cell receptor (beta chain) was determined in a study of blood T cell repertoires in COVID-19. The wider study: Researchers got acute and convalescent COVID-19 samples from the United States, Italy and Spain. The analysed material was cDNA or gDNA that came from T cells, B-cell-depleted T cells, or PBMCs.

Per the original methods: For nucleated cells, counts were estimated from reference gene primer amplification. Only in-frame clones appear in the TCRdb table, and some are missing; sequencing was by immunoSEQ multiplex PCR. V and J calls and clone size are copied from that table; D and trimming were computed from the DNA. This table holds roughly 180,000 clones, under 85% found once. Patients of the Seattle cohort, enrolled during active infection, were followed longitudinally. The trim removed 3 bases at V and 0 bases at J, leaving 20 bases unmatched. Looked up from germline, CDR1 is SGHRS and CDR2 is YFSETQ. The CDR3 runs to 22 residues.

This TCR was recovered from a man older than 75 with COVID-19, enrolled during active disease. This sequence joins TRBV5-1 and TRBJ2-6; 8 nucleotides align to TRBD1. The sample comprised peripheral blood. The CDR3 sequence: CASSSSPGTGGNTHSGANVLTF. In DNA form, the CDR3 reads TGCGCCAGCAGCTCCTCCCCCGGGACAGGCGGTAATACGCACTCTGGGGCCAACGTCCTGACTTTC. The full variable domain, completed using reference TRBV5-1 and TRBJ2-6, is KAGVTQTPRYLIKTRGQQVTLSCSPISGHRSVSWYQQTPGQGLQFLFEYFSETQRNKGNFPGRFSGRQFSNSRSEMNVSTLELGDSALYLCASSSSPGTGGNTHSGANVLTFGAGSRLTVL.